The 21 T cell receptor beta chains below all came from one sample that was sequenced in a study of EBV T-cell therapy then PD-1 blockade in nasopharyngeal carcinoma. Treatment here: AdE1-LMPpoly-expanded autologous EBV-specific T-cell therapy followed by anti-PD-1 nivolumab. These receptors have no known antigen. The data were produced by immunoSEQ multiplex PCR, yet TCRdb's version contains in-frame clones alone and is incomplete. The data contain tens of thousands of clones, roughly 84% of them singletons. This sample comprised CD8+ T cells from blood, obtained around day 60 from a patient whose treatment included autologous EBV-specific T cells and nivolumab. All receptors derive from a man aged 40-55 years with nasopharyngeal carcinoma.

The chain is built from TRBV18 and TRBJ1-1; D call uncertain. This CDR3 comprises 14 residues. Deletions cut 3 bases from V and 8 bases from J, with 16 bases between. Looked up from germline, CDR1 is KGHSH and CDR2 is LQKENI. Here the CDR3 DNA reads TGTGCCAGCTCACCCCTCGCCCCGGCCGTGGAAGCTTTCTTT. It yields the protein CASSPLAPAVEAFF.

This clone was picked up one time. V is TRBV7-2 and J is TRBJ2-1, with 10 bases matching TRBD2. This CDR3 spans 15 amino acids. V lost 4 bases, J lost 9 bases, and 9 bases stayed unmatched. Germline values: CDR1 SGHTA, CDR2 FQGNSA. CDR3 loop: CASSSAGGKGSEQFF. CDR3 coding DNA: TGTGCCAGCAGCTCAGCGGGGGGGAAGGGCAGTGAGCAGTTCTTC.

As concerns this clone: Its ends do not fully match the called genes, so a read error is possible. CDR3 DNA sequence: TGCGCCAGCAGCCTTGGAGTTCAAGAGAGCCAGTACTTC. Its translation: CASSLGVQESQYF. This chain uses TRBV5-1 with TRBJ2-5; D uncertain. Per the germline V gene, CDR1 is SGHRS and CDR2 is YFSETQ. The CDR3 totals 13 residues.

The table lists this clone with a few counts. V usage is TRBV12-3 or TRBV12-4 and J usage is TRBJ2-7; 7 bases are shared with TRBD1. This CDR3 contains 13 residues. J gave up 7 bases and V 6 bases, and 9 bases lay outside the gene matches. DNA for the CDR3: TGTGCCAGCAGCCCGACAGGGCCGGGGGAGCAGTACTTC. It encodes CASSPTGPGEQYF.

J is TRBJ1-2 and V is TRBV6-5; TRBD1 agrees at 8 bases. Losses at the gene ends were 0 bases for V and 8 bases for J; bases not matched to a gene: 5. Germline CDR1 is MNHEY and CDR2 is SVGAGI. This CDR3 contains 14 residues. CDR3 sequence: CASSYSTGARGYTF. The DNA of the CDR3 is TGTGCCAGCAGTTACTCGACAGGGGCGCGCGGCTACACCTTC.

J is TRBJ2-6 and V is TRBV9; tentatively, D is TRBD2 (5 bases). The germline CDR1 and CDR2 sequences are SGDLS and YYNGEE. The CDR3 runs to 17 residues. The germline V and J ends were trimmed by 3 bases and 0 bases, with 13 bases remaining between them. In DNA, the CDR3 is TGTGCCAGCAGCGGGTCAAAGCGGAGCTCTGGGGCCAACGTCCTGACTTTC. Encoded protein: CASSGSKRSSGANVLTF.

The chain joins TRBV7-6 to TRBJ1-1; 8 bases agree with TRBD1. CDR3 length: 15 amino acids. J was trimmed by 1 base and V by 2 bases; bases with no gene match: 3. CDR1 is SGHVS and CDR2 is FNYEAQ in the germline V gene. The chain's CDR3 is CASSLTGTGNTEAFF. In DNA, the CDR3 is TGTGCCAGCAGCTTAACCGGGACAGGGAACACTGAAGCTTTCTTT.

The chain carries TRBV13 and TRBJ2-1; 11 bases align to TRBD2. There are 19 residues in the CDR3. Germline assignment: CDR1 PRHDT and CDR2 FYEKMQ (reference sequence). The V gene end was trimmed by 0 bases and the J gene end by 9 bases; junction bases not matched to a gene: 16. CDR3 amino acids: CASSLGPQLAGERGGEQFF. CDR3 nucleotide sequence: TGTGCCAGCAGCTTAGGCCCACAACTAGCGGGGGAACGAGGTGGTGAGCAGTTCTTC.

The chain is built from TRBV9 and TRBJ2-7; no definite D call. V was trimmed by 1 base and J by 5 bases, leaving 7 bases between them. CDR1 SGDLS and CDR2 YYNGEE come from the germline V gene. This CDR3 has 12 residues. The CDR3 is CASSVRADEQYF. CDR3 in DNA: TGTGCCAGCAGCGTAAGGGCGGACGAGCAGTACTTC.

The CDR3 DNA sequence: TGTGCCAGTAGACGGGAGGGCCACTACGAGCAGTACTTC. It encodes CASRREGHYEQYF. The chain employs TRBV19 and TRBJ2-7; 8 nucleotides align to TRBD2. Germline V lookup: CDR1 LNHDA, CDR2 SQIVND (reference sequence). This CDR3 has 13 residues. Trimming cost V 6 bases and J 3 bases; bases outside gene matches: 4.

Here the CDR3 reads CAIRAGTGMMDEQYF. Here the CDR3 DNA reads TGTGCCATCAGAGCCGGGACAGGGATGATGGACGAGCAGTACTTC. The V call is TRBV10-3, the J call TRBJ2-7; 9 bases map to TRBD1. V was pared by 6 bases and J by 5 bases, with 11 bases of the junction left unmatched. Germline CDR1 and CDR2: ENHRY and SYGVKD. The CDR3 covers 15 residues.

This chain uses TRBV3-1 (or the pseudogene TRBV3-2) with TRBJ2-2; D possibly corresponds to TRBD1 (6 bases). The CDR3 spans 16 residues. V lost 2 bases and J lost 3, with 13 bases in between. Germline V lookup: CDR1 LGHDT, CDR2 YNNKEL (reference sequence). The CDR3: CASSQSATGDTGELFF. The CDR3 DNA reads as TGTGCCAGCAGCCAATCCGCGACAGGAGACACCGGGGAGCTGTTTTTT.

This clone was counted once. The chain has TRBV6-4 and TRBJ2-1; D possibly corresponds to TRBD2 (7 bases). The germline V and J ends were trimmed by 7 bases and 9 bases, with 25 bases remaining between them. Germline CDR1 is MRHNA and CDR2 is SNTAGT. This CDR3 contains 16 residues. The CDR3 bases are TGTGCCAGCACCGAGGGGGGGGGATCTGCAATTACTGAGCAGTTCTTC. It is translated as CASTEGGGSAITEQFF.

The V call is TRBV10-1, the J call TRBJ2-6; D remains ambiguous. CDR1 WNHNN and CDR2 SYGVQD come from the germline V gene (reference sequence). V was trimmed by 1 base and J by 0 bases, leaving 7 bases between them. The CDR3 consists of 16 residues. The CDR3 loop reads CASSEFLTSGANVLTF. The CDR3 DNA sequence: TGCGCCAGCAGTGAGTTCCTTACCTCTGGGGCCAACGTCCTGACTTTC.

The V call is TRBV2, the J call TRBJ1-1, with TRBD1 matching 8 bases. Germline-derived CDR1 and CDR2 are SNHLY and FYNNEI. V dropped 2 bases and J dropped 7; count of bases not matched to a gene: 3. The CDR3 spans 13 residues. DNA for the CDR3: TGTGCCAGCAGTGAACTGGACAGGGTTGAAGCTTTCTTT. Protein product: CASSELDRVEAFF.

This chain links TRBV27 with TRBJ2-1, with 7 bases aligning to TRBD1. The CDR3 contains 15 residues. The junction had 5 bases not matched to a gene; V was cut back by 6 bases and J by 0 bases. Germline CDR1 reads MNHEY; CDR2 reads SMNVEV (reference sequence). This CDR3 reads CASRRDRSSYNEQFF. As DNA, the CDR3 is TGTGCCAGCAGGAGGGACAGAAGCTCCTACAATGAGCAGTTCTTC.

The chain's CDR3 is CASSLASGGSYEQYF. The CDR3 nucleotides read TGTGCCAGCAGCTTGGCGAGCGGGGGATCCTACGAGCAGTACTTC. The chain uses TRBV5-4 and TRBJ2-7; 8 bases line up with TRBD2. This CDR3 contains 15 residues. CDR1 is SGHNT and CDR2 is YYREEE in the germline V gene (reference sequence). Trimming at V came to 0 bases and at J to 1 base, leaving 3 bases not matched to a gene.

CDR3 bases: TGTGCCAGCAGTTTCGGCCCCGACACGCCTTGGCGGGGGGGCGGAAAACGCTTCATTCAGTACTTC. This gives the protein CASSFGPDTPWRGGGKRFIQYF. The chain uses TRBV28 and TRBJ2-4, with 9 positions matching TRBD2. Germline-derived CDR1 and CDR2 are MDHEN and SYDVKM. The length of the CDR3 is 22 residues. V was clipped by 3 bases and J by 9 bases; unmatched bases: 30.

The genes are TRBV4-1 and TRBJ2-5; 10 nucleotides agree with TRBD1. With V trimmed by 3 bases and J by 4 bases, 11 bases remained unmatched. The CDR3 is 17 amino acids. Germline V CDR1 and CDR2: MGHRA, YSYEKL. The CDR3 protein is CASSHEGQGSNGETQYF. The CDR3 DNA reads TGCGCCAGCAGCCATGAGGGACAGGGGAGCAATGGAGAGACCCAGTACTTC.

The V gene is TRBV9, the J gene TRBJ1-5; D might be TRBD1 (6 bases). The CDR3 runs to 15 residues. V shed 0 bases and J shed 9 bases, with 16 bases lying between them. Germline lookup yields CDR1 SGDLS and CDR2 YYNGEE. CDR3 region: CASSVDGGAAGPQHF. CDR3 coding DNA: TGTGCCAGCAGCGTAGATGGGGGCGCTGCTGGGCCCCAGCATTTT.

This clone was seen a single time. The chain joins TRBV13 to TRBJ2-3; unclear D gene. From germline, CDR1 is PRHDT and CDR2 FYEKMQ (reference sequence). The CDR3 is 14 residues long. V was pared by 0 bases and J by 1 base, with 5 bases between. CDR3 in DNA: TGTGCCAGCAGCTTAGGGGTTGGCACAGATACGCAGTATTTT. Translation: CASSLGVGTDTQYF.